The 27 T cell receptor beta chains reported below all come from one sample, sequenced in a study of blood T cell repertoires in COVID-19. The data were produced by immunoSEQ multiplex PCR, yet TCRdb's version contains in-frame clones alone and is incomplete. Of about 400,000 clones in the sample, approximately 88% were seen once. The sample comprised peripheral blood. Every receptor here comes from a man aged 35 to 55 with acute or convalescent COVID-19.

This clone was seen a few times. V usage is TRBV2 and J usage is TRBJ1-5; a possible D gene is TRBD1 (6 bases). The CDR3 covers 14 residues. CDR1 is SNHLY, CDR2 FYNNEI, per germline. Trimming cost V 7 bases and J 4 bases, with 14 bases left between them. The CDR3 coding sequence is TGTGCCAGCATCGTCAGGGGTGGGAATCAGCCCCAGCATTTT. Residues: CASIVRGGNQPQHF. The full variable domain, its missing parts supplied by reference TRBV2 and TRBJ1-5, is EPEVTQTPSHQVTQMGQEVILRCVPISNHLYFYWYRQILGQKVEFLVSFYNNEISEKSEIFDDQFSVERPDGSNFTLKIRSTKLEDSAMYFCASIVRGGNQPQHFGDGTRLSIL.

The CDR3 region is CASSEFMRGHTEAFF. The CDR3 DNA reads as TGTGCCAGCAGTGAATTTATGCGGGGGCACACTGAAGCTTTCTTT. This rearrangement joins TRBV6-1 to TRBJ1-1; weak D call: TRBD1 (6 bases). The CDR3 is made up of 15 amino acids. Trimming left V 2 bases short and J 3 bases short, with 13 bases between. Per germline, CDR1 MNHNS and CDR2 SASEGT.

The chain carries TRBV4-1 and TRBJ2-3; 8 bases match TRBD2. After removal of 1 base from V and 11 bases from J, the junction contained 5 bases not matched to a gene. The CDR3 has 13 residues. CDR1 is MGHRA and CDR2 is YSYEKL in the germline V gene. The DNA for the CDR3 is TGCGCCAGCAGCCAAGCTGGTAGCGGGGAGCAGTATTTT. Its translation: CASSQAGSGEQYF.

This sequence joins TRBV5-4 and TRBJ1-1; no reliable D call. V lost 3 bases to trimming and J lost 1 base, with 10 bases between them. This CDR3 is 14 amino acids long. The germline CDR1 and CDR2 sequences are SGHNT and YYREEE (reference sequence). CDR3 coding DNA: TGTGCCAGCAGCTCGAACAGATGGAACACTGAAGCTTTCTTT. Encoded protein: CASSSNRWNTEAFF.

The sample holds one count of this clone. The V and J genes are TRBV19 and TRBJ2-3, with 9 bases fitting TRBD2. After removal of 3 bases from V and 5 bases from J, the junction contained 6 bases not matched to a gene. Germline CDR1 LNHDA, CDR2 SQIVND (reference sequence). This CDR3 is 15 amino acids long. The CDR3 spells CASSIAGGPVDTQYF. Written as DNA, the CDR3 is TGTGCCAGTAGTATTGCGGGAGGGCCTGTAGATACGCAGTATTTT.

V gene TRBV30 combines with J gene TRBJ2-1; maybe TRBD2 (6 bases). Germline CDR1 GTSNPN, CDR2 SVGIG (reference sequence). This CDR3 region has 13 residues. V lost 2 bases to trimming and J lost 4 bases, with 9 bases between them. The CDR3 region is CAWSYGGYNEQFF. The DNA of the CDR3 is TGTGCCTGGAGTTACGGGGGTTACAATGAGCAGTTCTTC.

The chain couples TRBV11-2 to TRBJ1-2; D might be TRBD1 (5 bases). V was clipped by 1 base and J by 5 bases, with 8 bases between them. Germline-derived CDR1 and CDR2 are SGHAT and FQNNGV. The CDR3 loop spans 13 amino acids. The CDR3 DNA is TGTGCCAGCAGCTTAGGCCGACAGTATGGCTACACCTTC. Its protein product is CASSLGRQYGYTF.

The rearrangement links TRBV7-9 to TRBJ2-7; TRBD2 is a possible D gene (5 bases). This CDR3 is 13 amino acids long. Deletions cut 0 bases from V and 5 bases from J, with 8 bases between. Per the germline V gene, CDR1 is SEHNR and CDR2 is FQNEAQ (reference sequence). DNA of the CDR3: TGTGCCAGCAGCTTAGCGGTCGGGGACGAGCAGTACTTC. The encoded protein is CASSLAVGDEQYF.

The chain combines TRBV25-1 with TRBJ1-2; 7 nucleotides align to TRBD1. The CDR3 consists of 14 residues. V gave up 2 bases and J gave up 2 bases; unmatched junction bases: 2. In germline, CDR1 is MGHDK, CDR2 SYGVNS. The CDR3 reads CASSEKTGNYGYTF. The CDR3 nucleotides read TGTGCCAGCAGTGAAAAGACAGGGAACTATGGCTACACCTTC.

The J gene is TRBJ2-7, the V gene TRBV28, with TRBD2 matching over 11 bases. Germline CDR1 is MDHEN and CDR2 is SYDVKM. The junction had 10 bases not matched to a gene; V was cut back by 5 bases and J by 4 bases. This CDR3 spans 16 amino acids. CDR3 in amino acids: CASSPISGGAIYEQYF. The CDR3 DNA reads TGTGCCAGCAGTCCTATTAGCGGGGGGGCCATTTACGAGCAGTACTTC.

The V call is TRBV6-2 or TRBV6-3, the J call TRBJ2-3; D remains ambiguous. V lost 6 bases, J lost 0 bases, and 7 bases lay in between. This CDR3 comprises 13 residues. Per germline, CDR1 MNHEY and CDR2 SVGEGT. CDR3 coding DNA: TGTGCCAGCAGCCACTCAAGCACAGATACGCAGTATTTT. Its protein product is CASSHSSTDTQYF.

This sequence joins TRBV5-4 and TRBJ2-1; 12 bases align to TRBD2. J lost 7 bases, V lost 2 bases, and 7 bases had no gene match. Germline CDR1 is SGHNT and CDR2 is YYREEE (reference sequence). This CDR3 contains 16 residues. CDR3 region: CASSFQTSGSINEQFF. CDR3 sequence (DNA): TGTGCCAGCAGCTTTCAGACTAGCGGGAGTATTAATGAGCAGTTCTTC. Filled out from reference TRBV5-4 and TRBJ2-1, the complete variable domain reads ETGVTQSPTHLIKTRGQQVTLRCSSQSGHNTVSWYQQALGQGPQFIFQYYREEENGRGNFPPRFSGLQFPNYSSELNVNALELDDSALYLCASSFQTSGSINEQFFGPGTRLTVL.

CDR3 residues: CASSFSGARETQYF. The CDR3 DNA is TGTGCCAGCAGCTTTTCCGGAGCCCGGGAGACCCAGTACTTC. V and J are TRBV7-9 and TRBJ2-5; unclear D gene. The V gene's germline CDR1 is SEHNR and CDR2 FQNEAQ (reference sequence). The CDR3 spans 14 residues. The germline V and J ends were trimmed by 3 bases and 5 bases, with 13 bases remaining between them.

The chain employs TRBV28 and TRBJ1-2, with D unclear. In germline, CDR1 is MDHEN, CDR2 SYDVKM. CDR3 length: 12 residues. The V gene lost 4 bases and the J gene lost 4 bases, with 7 bases spanning the gap. The CDR3 region has the DNA TGTGCCAGCAGTTACAGAATCTATGGCTACACCTTC. It specifies CASSYRIYGYTF.

V and J are TRBV27 and TRBJ2-7; tentative D call: TRBD1 (6 bases). Germline V gene data show CDR1 as MNHEY and CDR2 as SMNVEV (reference sequence). The CDR3 contains 17 residues. V dropped 2 bases and J dropped 3 bases, with 20 bases sitting between them. The CDR3 DNA is TGTGCCAGCAGTTTACTTACAGGGACACCCGGGGTCTACGAGCAGTACTTC. This codes for CASSLLTGTPGVYEQYF.

The rearrangement joins TRBV3-1 (or the pseudogene TRBV3-2) to TRBJ1-4; no clear D gene. V was cut by 1 base and J by 6 bases, with 3 bases left in between. CDR1 is LGHDT and CDR2 is YNNKEL in the germline V gene (reference sequence). This CDR3 comprises 12 residues. The CDR3 loop reads CASSQVYEKLFF. CDR3 DNA sequence: TGTGCCAGCAGCCAAGTATATGAAAAACTGTTTTTT.

This rearrangement joins TRBV28 to TRBJ1-6; tentative D call: TRBD1 (5 bases). The V end lost 2 bases, the J end lost 10 bases, and 12 bases lay between the germline ends. The CDR3 has 14 amino acids. Germline lookup yields CDR1 MDHEN and CDR2 SYDVKM. This chain's CDR3 is CASSLRGQRSPLHF. CDR3 nucleotides: TGTGCCAGCAGTTTAAGGGGCCAGCGATCACCCCTCCACTTT.

The rearrangement links TRBV6-5 to TRBJ2-7; D unclear. With 2 bases removed from V and 5 bases from J, the gap between germline ends came to 13 bases. Germline V gene lookup returns CDR1 MNHEY and CDR2 SVGAGI. This CDR3 is 14 amino acids long. DNA of the CDR3: TGTGCCAGCAGTTACCCGGGTGGAGCGAACGAGCAGTACTTC. Amino acids: CASSYPGGANEQYF.

The gene calls are TRBV7-9 and TRBJ2-5; 9 nucleotides agree with TRBD2. The CDR3 has 16 amino acids. The germline CDR1 and CDR2 sequences are SEHNR and FQNEAQ (reference sequence). Trimming took 3 bases from V and 1 from J; bases not matched to a gene: 6. The CDR3 nucleotides are TGTGCCAGCAGCTTCCCTAGCGGGGTCCTCCAAGAGACCCAGTACTTC. This encodes CASSFPSGVLQETQYF.

This chain uses TRBV6-5 with TRBJ2-5; tentative D call: TRBD2 (6 bases). V lost 7 bases and J lost 7, with 16 bases in between. Germline V gene data show CDR1 as MNHEY and CDR2 as SVGAGI. The CDR3 is 13 amino acids. The CDR3 here is CASTNGGFGTQYF. In DNA, the CDR3 is TGTGCCAGCACCAACGGGGGTTTTGGGACCCAGTACTTC.

The chain couples TRBV5-3 to TRBJ2-2, with D unclear. TRBV5-3 belongs to the ORF category, with a function that is uncertain. The CDR3 runs 13 residues. The V gene lost 4 bases and the J gene lost 3 bases, with 7 bases spanning the gap. CDR3 loop: CARSLGYTGELFF. CDR3 coding DNA: TGTGCCAGAAGCCTAGGTTACACCGGGGAGCTGTTTTTT.

The J gene is TRBJ1-1, the V gene TRBV5-1, with TRBD1 matching over 7 bases. J gave up 1 base and V 1 base, and 7 bases lay outside the gene matches. Germline-derived CDR1 and CDR2 are SGHRS and YFSETQ. CDR3 length: 16 amino acids. CDR3 sequence (DNA): TGCGCCAGCAGCTTGTACCAACAGGGGCAGAACACTGAAGCTTTCTTT. As protein: CASSLYQQGQNTEAFF. Based on the CDR3 plus reference TRBV5-1 and TRBJ1-1, the full variable domain is KAGVTQTPRYLIKTRGQQVTLSCSPISGHRSVSWYQQTPGQGLQFLFEYFSETQRNKGNFPGRFSGRQFSNSRSEMNVSTLELGDSALYLCASSLYQQGQNTEAFFGQGTRLTVV.

J is TRBJ1-4 and V is TRBV5-4, with 7 bases lining up with TRBD1. Germline CDR1 SGHNT, CDR2 YYREEE (reference sequence). V trimming: 4 bases; J trimming: 4 bases; junction bases outside the gene matches: 4. The CDR3 covers 14 residues. The chain's CDR3 is CASSDGTVNEKLFF. CDR3 DNA: TGTGCCAGCAGCGATGGGACAGTTAATGAAAAACTGTTTTTT. Full variable domain (rest looked up from reference TRBV5-4 and TRBJ1-4): ETGVTQSPTHLIKTRGQQVTLRCSSQSGHNTVSWYQQALGQGPQFIFQYYREEENGRGNFPPRFSGLQFPNYSSELNVNALELDDSALYLCASSDGTVNEKLFFGSGTQLSVL.

The chain is built from TRBV2 and TRBJ2-1; TRBD2 agrees at 11 bases. The CDR3 has 16 amino acids. Germline assignment: CDR1 SNHLY and CDR2 FYNNEI. J gave up 2 bases and V 3 bases, and 3 bases lay outside the gene matches. The CDR3 protein is CASSETSGMTYNEQFF. The CDR3 nucleotides read TGTGCCAGCAGTGAGACTAGCGGGATGACCTACAATGAGCAGTTCTTC.

The CDR3 nucleotides read TGCGCCAGCAGCTTCGGACTAGCGGGAGCTCAAGAGACCCAGTACTTC. This translates into CASSFGLAGAQETQYF. V and J are TRBV5-1 and TRBJ2-5; TRBD2 aligns across 13 bases. Germline V CDR1 and CDR2: SGHRS, YFSETQ. The CDR3 is made up of 16 amino acids. The V segment lost 2 bases and the J segment 2 bases; nucleotides outside the gene matches: 3. Filled out from reference TRBV5-1 and TRBJ2-5, the complete variable domain reads KAGVTQTPRYLIKTRGQQVTLSCSPISGHRSVSWYQQTPGQGLQFLFEYFSETQRNKGNFPGRFSGRQFSNSRSEMNVSTLELGDSALYLCASSFGLAGAQETQYFGPGTRLLVL.

The V call is TRBV5-1, the J call TRBJ1-1; D might be TRBD1 (5 bases). CDR3 length: 14 amino acids. Per the germline V gene, CDR1 is SGHRS and CDR2 is YFSETQ. Trimming removed 6 bases at V and 1 base at J, with 13 bases between. CDR3 residues: CASTPGNGNTEAFF. CDR3 nucleotide sequence: TGCGCCAGCACCCCAGGGAACGGGAACACTGAAGCTTTCTTT.

This clone appeared once. The chain recombines TRBV10-2 with TRBJ1-2; D uncertain. V shed 2 bases and J shed 3 bases, with 7 bases lying between them. Germline CDR1 WSHSY, CDR2 SAAADI. The CDR3 is 13 amino acids. CDR3 region: CASSEIPDYGYTF. The CDR3, as DNA: TGCGCCAGCAGTGAGATTCCGGACTATGGCTACACCTTC.